These 18 T cell receptor beta chains were all obtained from the same sample, sequenced in a study of cytomegalovirus exposure and HLA in healthy donors. The PCR was carried out with 60 Vbeta primers and 13 Jbeta primers. TCRdb's copy holds only in-frame clones and misses some; the assay was immunoSEQ multiplex PCR. The profile shows about 130,000 clones, 65% to 85% of them singletons. Sequenced sample: PBMCs. These receptors all stem from a man between 45 and 60 years old in good health and CMV-seronegative.

The rearrangement uses TRBV4-3 and TRBJ2-1; 9 nucleotides line up with TRBD2. CDR3 length: 15 residues. Germline V gene data show CDR1 as LGHNA and CDR2 as YSLEER. V dropped 4 bases and J dropped 10; count of bases not matched to a gene: 11. This CDR3 is CASSRNAGGRGEQFF. The CDR3 DNA follows: TGCGCCAGCAGCCGCAATGCGGGAGGGCGGGGGGAGCAGTTCTTC.

The V gene is TRBV11-1, the J gene TRBJ2-1, with TRBD2 matching over 13 bases. This CDR3 is built from 17 residues. J gave up 10 bases and V 6 bases, and 15 bases lay outside the gene matches. Germline CDR1 SGHAT, CDR2 FQDESV (reference sequence). DNA for the CDR3: TGTGCCAGCAGTTCGCCTCCACTAGCGGGAGGGGGCAACGAGCAGTTCTTC. Protein sequence: CASSSPPLAGGGNEQFF. Filled out from reference TRBV11-1 and TRBJ2-1, the complete variable domain reads EAEVAQSPRYKITEKSQAVAFWCDPISGHATLYWYRQILGQGPELLVQFQDESVVDDSQLPKDRFSAERLKGVDSTLKIQPAELGDSAMYLCASSSPPLAGGGNEQFFGPGTRLTVL.

This chain links TRBV15 with TRBJ2-7; 7 nucleotides align to TRBD1. The CDR3 spans 16 residues. V was pared by 2 bases and J by 1 base, with 8 bases of the junction left unmatched. Per germline, CDR1 LNHNV and CDR2 YYDKDF (reference sequence). The CDR3 sequence: CATSRNPGTVSYEQYF. The CDR3 DNA sequence: TGTGCCACCAGCAGAAACCCCGGGACAGTATCCTACGAGCAGTACTTC.

CDR3 DNA sequence: TGTGCCAGTAGTAACCCTTACCCCACTAGCGGGTCCTACAATGAGCAGTTCTTC. Its translation: CASSNPYPTSGSYNEQFF. V usage is TRBV19 and J usage is TRBJ2-1; 9 bases match TRBD2. V was pared by 4 bases and J by 1 base, with 11 bases of the junction left unmatched. Germline V gene sequence: CDR1 LNHDA, CDR2 SQIVND (reference sequence). CDR3 length: 18 residues.

The gene calls are TRBV29-1 and TRBJ2-3; TRBD2 aligns across 11 bases. This CDR3 spans 16 amino acids. V lost 7 bases, J lost 5 bases, and 14 bases stayed unmatched. Looked up from germline, CDR1 is SQVTM and CDR2 is ANQGSEA. Written as DNA, the CDR3 is TGCAGCGACCCCGGGACTAGCGGTGGAGGGTTAGATACGCAGTATTTT. It translates to CSDPGTSGGGLDTQYF.

The chain uses TRBV9 and TRBJ2-3, with 9 nucleotides matching TRBD1. There are 14 residues in the CDR3. J gave up 4 bases and V 3 bases, and 3 bases lay outside the gene matches. CDR1 and CDR2 from the germline V gene are SGDLS and YYNGEE. Written as DNA, the CDR3 is TGTGCCAGCAGCGGACACAGGGGGCCAGATACGCAGTATTTT. This gives the protein CASSGHRGPDTQYF. Supplemented by reference TRBV9 and TRBJ2-3, the full variable domain reads DSGVTQTPKHLITATGQRVTLRCSPRSGDLSVYWYQQSLDQGLQFLIQYYNGEERAKGNILERFSAQQFPDLHSELNLSSLELGDSALYFCASSGHRGPDTQYFGPGTRLTVL.

The V gene is TRBV15, the J gene TRBJ2-3, with a possible D match to TRBD2 (6 bases). V was trimmed by 3 bases and J by 0 bases, leaving 10 bases between them. CDR3 length equals 15 residues. Germline CDR1 is LNHNV and CDR2 is YYDKDF (reference sequence). Here the CDR3 DNA reads TGTGCCACCAGCAGGGCCAGCGGGAGCACAGATACGCAGTATTTT. This gives the protein CATSRASGSTDTQYF. The variable domain in full, with the rest retrieved from reference TRBV15 and TRBJ2-3, is DAMVIQNPRYQVTQFGKPVTLSCSQTLNHNVMYWYQQKSSQAPKLLFHYYDKDFNNEADTPDNFQSRRPNTSFCFLDIRSPGLGDTAMYLCATSRASGSTDTQYFGPGTRLTVL.

The chain links TRBV28 to TRBJ2-3, with D perhaps matching TRBD2 (6 bases). Germline assignment: CDR1 MDHEN and CDR2 SYDVKM. The CDR3 is made up of 14 amino acids. Trimming left V 7 bases short and J 2 bases short, with 13 bases between. The CDR3 reads CASTSGVHTDTQYF. The CDR3 DNA is TGTGCCAGCACCTCGGGGGTTCACACAGATACGCAGTATTTT. Supplemented by reference TRBV28 and TRBJ2-3, the full variable domain reads DVKVTQSSRYLVKRTGEKVFLECVQDMDHENMFWYRQDPGLGLRLIYFSYDVKMKEKGDIPEGYSVSREKKERFSLILESASTNQTSMYLCASTSGVHTDTQYFGPGTRLTVL.

The chain employs TRBV2 and TRBJ1-2, with D perhaps TRBD1 (5 bases). CDR1 and CDR2 (germline): SNHLY, FYNNEI. The CDR3 has 15 amino acids. Trimming pared 0 bases from V and 7 bases from J, leaving 15 bases between. CDR3 residues: CASSEADSRLRGYTF. CDR3 nucleotides: TGTGCCAGCAGTGAAGCAGACAGCCGGCTCCGTGGCTACACCTTC. Drawing the rest from reference TRBV2 and TRBJ1-2, the complete variable domain is EPEVTQTPSHQVTQMGQEVILRCVPISNHLYFYWYRQILGQKVEFLVSFYNNEISEKSEIFDDQFSVERPDGSNFTLKIRSTKLEDSAMYFCASSEADSRLRGYTFGSGTRLTVV.

The J gene is TRBJ2-3, the V gene TRBV11-2; D is unresolved. This CDR3 spans 12 amino acids. Germline loops: CDR1 SGHAT, CDR2 FQNNGV. Trimming took off 0 bases at V and 6 bases at J, with 4 bases between the two ends. Written as DNA, the CDR3 is TGTGCCAGCAGCTTAGATCTGGATACGCAGTATTTT. It is translated as CASSLDLDTQYF.

V and J are TRBV6-1 and TRBJ1-5; perhaps TRBD1 as D (6 bases). Per germline, CDR1 MNHNS and CDR2 SASEGT. This CDR3 has 13 amino acids. V was pared by 4 bases and J by 6 bases, with 10 bases between. The CDR3 DNA reads TGTGCCAGCAGTGCCCAGGGGAGTCAGCCCCAGCATTTT. Translation: CASSAQGSQPQHF.

DNA for the CDR3: TGTGCCAGCAGTGAATTGGCTAGCGGTTACAATGAGCAGTTCTTC. It encodes CASSELASGYNEQFF. The chain is built from TRBV25-1 and TRBJ2-1, with 7 bases lining up with TRBD2. Trimming cost V 1 base and J 4 bases; bases outside gene matches: 4. CDR1 and CDR2 from the germline V gene are MGHDK and SYGVNS. CDR3 length: 15 amino acids.

The gene calls are TRBV6-5 and TRBJ1-4; 7 bases line up with TRBD1. This CDR3 comprises 15 residues. After removal of 6 bases from V and 2 bases from J, the junction contained 6 bases not matched to a gene. Germline V gene lookup returns CDR1 MNHEY and CDR2 SVGAGI. Here the CDR3 DNA reads TGTGCCAGCAGGCGGGACAGTTCGACTAATGAAAAACTGTTTTTT. It translates to CASRRDSSTNEKLFF.

The J gene is TRBJ2-3, the V gene TRBV12-5; D perhaps matches TRBD2 (6 bases). The germline V gene has CDR1 LGHNT and CDR2 FRNRAP. Trimming took off 3 bases at V and 0 bases at J, with 7 bases between the two ends. This CDR3 has 14 residues. The CDR3 coding sequence is TGTGCTAGTGGTTTAGCGGGTAGCACAGATACGCAGTATTTT. This encodes CASGLAGSTDTQYF.

CDR3: CASRLRRLAGMETQYF. CDR3 coding DNA: TGTGCAAGTCGCTTAAGACGACTAGCGGGAATGGAGACCCAGTACTTC. This chain links TRBV12-2 with TRBJ2-5; the table's D call TRBD2 went unverified against the DNA. TRBV12-2 is an annotated pseudogene. The CDR3 runs 16 residues.

The V gene is TRBV11-2, the J gene TRBJ2-7; a possible D gene is TRBD1 (5 bases). Trimming took off 4 bases at V and 6 bases at J, with 13 bases between the two ends. CDR1 and CDR2 from the germline V gene are SGHAT and FQNNGV. The CDR3 is 13 amino acids. The CDR3 region is CASSWSRVSEQYF. The CDR3 DNA sequence: TGTGCCAGCAGCTGGAGCAGGGTCTCCGAGCAGTACTTC.

The V and J genes are TRBV10-3 and TRBJ2-2; D possibly corresponds to TRBD2 (5 bases). The V and J ends lost 6 bases and 6 bases respectively, with 11 bases between them. Germline V lookup: CDR1 ENHRY, CDR2 SYGVKD. CDR3 length: 13 amino acids. The CDR3 spells CAIRDSQPGELFF. The CDR3 bases are TGTGCCATCAGGGACTCCCAACCCGGGGAGCTGTTTTTT.

The rearrangement joins TRBV10-2 to TRBJ2-5; the match to TRBD2 covers 9 bases. Germline CDR1 and CDR2: WSHSY and SAAADI. Trimming removed 7 bases from V and 2 bases from J; junction bases left unmatched: 5. The CDR3 spans 14 residues. The DNA of the CDR3 is TGCGCCAGCAAAGAGGGACTAGCACAAGAGACCCAGTACTTC. Translating it yields CASKEGLAQETQYF.